This T cell receptor (beta chain) comes out of a study of T cells in Graves' hyperthyroidism and ophthalmopathy. Across the study: Peripheral blood was acquired at first diagnosis, ahead of any therapy whatsoever.

General observations from the study: Model predictions of ophthalmopathy came a median approximately 6 months before onset.

The CDR3 is made up of 11 amino acids. Between the trimmed V and J ends, which lost 5 bases and 11 bases, there was a span of 10 bases. Germline CDR1 is MNHNS and CDR2 is SASEGT. Graves' hyperthyroidism without ophthalmopathy progression within 18 months was termed stable. Note on this clonotype: Its specificity is not known.

Regions amplified from RNA transcripts were the TCR beta CDR3 regions. The HTBI set primed first-round TCR CDR3 RT-PCR. MiXCR, run by TCRdb on the multiplex PCR reads, gives a single entry per CDR3 protein. The sample includes hundreds of thousands of distinct CDR3 sequences, about 14% of them seen just once. This receptor was obtained from a woman younger than 35 with Graves' hyperthyroidism. The V and J genes are TRBV6-1 and TRBJ2-4; D remains unclear. The sample comprised blood. The CDR3 bases are TGTGCCAGCAGTACTCAGATCCTTCAGTACTTC. Translation gives CASSTQILQYF.